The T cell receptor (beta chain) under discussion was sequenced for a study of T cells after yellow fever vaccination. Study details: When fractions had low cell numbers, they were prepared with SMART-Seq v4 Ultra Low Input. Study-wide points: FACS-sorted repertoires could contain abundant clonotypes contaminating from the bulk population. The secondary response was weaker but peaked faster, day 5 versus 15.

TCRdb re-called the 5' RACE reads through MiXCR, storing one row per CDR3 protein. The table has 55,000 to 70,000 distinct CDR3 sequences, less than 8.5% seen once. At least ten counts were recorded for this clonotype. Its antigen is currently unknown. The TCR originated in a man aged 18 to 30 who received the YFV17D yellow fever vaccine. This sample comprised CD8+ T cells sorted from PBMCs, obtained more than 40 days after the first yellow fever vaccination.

The CDR3 DNA sequence: TGTGCTAGTGGTTTTGGACTCCCCCAGCATTTT. It specifies CASGFGLPQHF. The chain recombines TRBV12-5 with TRBJ1-5; no firm D call. V lost 3 bases to trimming and J lost 10 bases, with 7 bases between them. CDR1 and CDR2 (germline): LGHNT, FRNRAP. This CDR3 region has 11 residues.